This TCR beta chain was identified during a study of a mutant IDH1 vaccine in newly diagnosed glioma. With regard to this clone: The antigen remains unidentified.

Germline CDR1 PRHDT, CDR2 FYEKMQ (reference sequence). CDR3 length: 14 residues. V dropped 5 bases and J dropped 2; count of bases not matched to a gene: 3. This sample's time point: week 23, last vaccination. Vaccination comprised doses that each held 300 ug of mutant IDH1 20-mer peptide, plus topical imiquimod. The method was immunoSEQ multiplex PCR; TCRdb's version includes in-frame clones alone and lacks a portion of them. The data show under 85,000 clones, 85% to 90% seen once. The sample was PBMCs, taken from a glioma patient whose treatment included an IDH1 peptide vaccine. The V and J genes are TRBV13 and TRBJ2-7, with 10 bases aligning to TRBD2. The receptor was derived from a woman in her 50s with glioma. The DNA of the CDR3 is TGTGCCAGCAGCAGGACTAGCGGCACCTACGAGCAGTACTTC. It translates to CASSRTSGTYEQYF.